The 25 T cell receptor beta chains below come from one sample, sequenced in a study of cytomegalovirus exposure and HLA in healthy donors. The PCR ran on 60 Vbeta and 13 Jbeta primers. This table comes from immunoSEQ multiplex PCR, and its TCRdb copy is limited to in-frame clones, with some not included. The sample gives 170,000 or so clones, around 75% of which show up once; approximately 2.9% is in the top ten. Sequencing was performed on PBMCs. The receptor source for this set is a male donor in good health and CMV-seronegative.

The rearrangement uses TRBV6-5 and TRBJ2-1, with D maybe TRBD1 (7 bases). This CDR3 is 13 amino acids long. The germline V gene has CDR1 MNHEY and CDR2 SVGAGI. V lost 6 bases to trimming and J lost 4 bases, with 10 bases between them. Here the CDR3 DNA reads TGTGCCAGCAGGGCGGGACAGTACAATGAGCAGTTCTTC. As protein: CASRAGQYNEQFF.

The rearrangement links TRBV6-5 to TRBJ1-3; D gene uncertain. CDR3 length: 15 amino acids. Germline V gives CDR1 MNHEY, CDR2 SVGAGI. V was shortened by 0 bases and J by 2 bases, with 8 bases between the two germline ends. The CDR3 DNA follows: TGTGCCAGCAGTTACTCATGGGGAGCTGGAAACACCATATATTTT. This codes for CASSYSWGAGNTIYF.

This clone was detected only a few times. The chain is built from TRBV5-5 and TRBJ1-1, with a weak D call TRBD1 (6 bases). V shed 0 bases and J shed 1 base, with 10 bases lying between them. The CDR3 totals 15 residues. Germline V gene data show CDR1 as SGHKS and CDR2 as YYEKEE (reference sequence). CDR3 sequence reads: CASSLGPGANTEAFF. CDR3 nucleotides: TGTGCCAGCAGCTTGGGTCCAGGGGCGAACACTGAAGCTTTCTTT.

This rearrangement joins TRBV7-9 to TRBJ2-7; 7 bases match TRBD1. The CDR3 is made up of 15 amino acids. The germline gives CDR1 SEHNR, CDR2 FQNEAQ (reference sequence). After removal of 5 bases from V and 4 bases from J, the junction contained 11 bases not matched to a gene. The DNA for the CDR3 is TGTGCCAGCAGCCCTCGACAGGGTTCTTTGTACGAGCAGTACTTC. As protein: CASSPRQGSLYEQYF.

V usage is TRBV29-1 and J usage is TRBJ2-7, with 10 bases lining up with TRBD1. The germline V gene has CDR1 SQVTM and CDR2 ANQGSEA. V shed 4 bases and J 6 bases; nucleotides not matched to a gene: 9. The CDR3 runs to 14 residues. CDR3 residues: CSVGRGTGVVEQYF. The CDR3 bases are TGCAGCGTTGGAAGGGGGACAGGGGTTGTCGAGCAGTACTTC.

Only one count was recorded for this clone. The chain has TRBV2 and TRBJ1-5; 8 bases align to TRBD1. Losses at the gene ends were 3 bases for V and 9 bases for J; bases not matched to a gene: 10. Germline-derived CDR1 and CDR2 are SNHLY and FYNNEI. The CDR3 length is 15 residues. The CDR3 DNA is TGTGCCAGCAGTGACACAGGGGGGAAAGGGGTGCCCCAGCATTTT. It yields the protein CASSDTGGKGVPQHF.

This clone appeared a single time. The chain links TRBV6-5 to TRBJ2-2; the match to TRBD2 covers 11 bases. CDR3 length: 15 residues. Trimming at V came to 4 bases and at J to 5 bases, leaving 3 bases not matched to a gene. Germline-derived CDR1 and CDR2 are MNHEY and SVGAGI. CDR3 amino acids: CASSLRTSGTGELFF. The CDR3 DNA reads TGTGCCAGCAGTTTGCGGACTAGCGGGACCGGGGAGCTGTTTTTT.

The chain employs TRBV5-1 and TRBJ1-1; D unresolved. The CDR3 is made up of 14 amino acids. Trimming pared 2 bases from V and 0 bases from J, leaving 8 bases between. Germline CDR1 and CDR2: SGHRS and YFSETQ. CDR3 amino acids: CASSFRSMNTEAFF. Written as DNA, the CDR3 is TGCGCCAGCAGCTTCCGGAGTATGAACACTGAAGCTTTCTTT.

The CDR3 loop is CAISVGLAGGEETQYF. As DNA, the CDR3 is TGTGCCATCAGTGTCGGACTAGCGGGGGGCGAAGAGACCCAGTACTTC. The chain employs TRBV10-3 and TRBJ2-5, with 14 bases identical to TRBD2. Germline V CDR1 and CDR2: ENHRY, SYGVKD. Unmatched junction bases numbered 4, after V lost 4 bases and J lost 3 bases. The CDR3 has 16 amino acids.

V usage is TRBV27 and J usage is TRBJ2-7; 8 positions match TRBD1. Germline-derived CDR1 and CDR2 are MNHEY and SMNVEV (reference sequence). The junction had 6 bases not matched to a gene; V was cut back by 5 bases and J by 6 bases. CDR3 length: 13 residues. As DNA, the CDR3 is TGTGCCAGCAGTATGGGACAGGTAACCGAGCAGTACTTC. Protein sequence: CASSMGQVTEQYF.

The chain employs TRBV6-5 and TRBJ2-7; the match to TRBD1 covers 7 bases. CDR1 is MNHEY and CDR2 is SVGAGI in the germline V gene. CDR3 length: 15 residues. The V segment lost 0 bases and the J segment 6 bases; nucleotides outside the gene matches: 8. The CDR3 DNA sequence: TGTGCCAGCAGTTACTCCGCAGGGGGAATCAGCGAGCAGTACTTC. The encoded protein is CASSYSAGGISEQYF.

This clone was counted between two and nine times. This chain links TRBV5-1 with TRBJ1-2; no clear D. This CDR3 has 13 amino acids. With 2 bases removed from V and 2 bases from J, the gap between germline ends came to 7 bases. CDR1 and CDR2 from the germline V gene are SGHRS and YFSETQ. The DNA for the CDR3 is TGCGCCAGCAGCTTTGGACTGAACTATGGCTACACCTTC. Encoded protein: CASSFGLNYGYTF.

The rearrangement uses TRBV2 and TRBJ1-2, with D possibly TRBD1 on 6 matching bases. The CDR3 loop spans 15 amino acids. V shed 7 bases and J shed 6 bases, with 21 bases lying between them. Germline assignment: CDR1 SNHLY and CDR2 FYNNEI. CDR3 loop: CASTPGRGAVHGYTF. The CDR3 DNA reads TGTGCCAGCACCCCGGGTCGGGGGGCGGTGCATGGCTACACCTTC.

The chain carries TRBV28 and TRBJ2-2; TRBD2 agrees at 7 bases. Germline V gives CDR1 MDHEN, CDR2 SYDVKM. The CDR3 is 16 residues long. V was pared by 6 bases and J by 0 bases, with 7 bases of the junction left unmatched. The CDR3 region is CASRPLAETNTGELFF. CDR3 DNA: TGTGCCAGCAGGCCTCTAGCGGAAACGAACACCGGGGAGCTGTTTTTT.

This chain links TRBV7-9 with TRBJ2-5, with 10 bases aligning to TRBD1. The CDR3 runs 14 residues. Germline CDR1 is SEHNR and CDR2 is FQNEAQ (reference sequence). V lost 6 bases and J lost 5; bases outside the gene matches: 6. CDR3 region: CASRRQGAQETQYF. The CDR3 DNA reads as TGTGCCAGCAGACGACAGGGGGCCCAGGAGACCCAGTACTTC.

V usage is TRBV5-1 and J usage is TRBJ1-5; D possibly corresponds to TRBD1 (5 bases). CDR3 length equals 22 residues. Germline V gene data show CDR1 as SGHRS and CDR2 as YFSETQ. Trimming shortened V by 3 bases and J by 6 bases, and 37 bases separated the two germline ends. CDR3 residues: CASSSPRFSHLYKGRSAQPQHF. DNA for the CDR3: TGCGCCAGCAGCTCCCCCCGGTTTTCCCACTTGTACAAGGGGCGTTCTGCTCAGCCCCAGCATTTT.

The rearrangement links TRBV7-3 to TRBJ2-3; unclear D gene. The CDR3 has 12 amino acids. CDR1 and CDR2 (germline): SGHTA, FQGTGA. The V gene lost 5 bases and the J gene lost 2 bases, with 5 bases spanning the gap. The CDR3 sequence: CASSLYTDTQYF. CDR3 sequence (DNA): TGTGCCAGCAGCCTATACACAGATACGCAGTATTTT. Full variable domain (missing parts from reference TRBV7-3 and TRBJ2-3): GAGVSQTPSNKVTEKGKYVELRCDPISGHTALYWYRQSLGQGPEFLIYFQGTGAADDSGLPNDRFFAVRPEGSVSTLKIQRTERGDSAVYLCASSLYTDTQYFGPGTRLTVL.

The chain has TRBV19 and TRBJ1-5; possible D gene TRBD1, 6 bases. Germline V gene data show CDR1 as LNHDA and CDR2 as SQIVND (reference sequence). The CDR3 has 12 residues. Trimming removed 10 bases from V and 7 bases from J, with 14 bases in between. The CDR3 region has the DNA TGTGCCACCAACACAGGGATCCAGCCCCAGCATTTT. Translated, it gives CATNTGIQPQHF.

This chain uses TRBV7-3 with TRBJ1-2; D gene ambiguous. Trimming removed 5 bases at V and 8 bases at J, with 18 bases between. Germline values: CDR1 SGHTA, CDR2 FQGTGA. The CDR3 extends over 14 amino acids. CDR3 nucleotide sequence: TGTGCCAGCAGCCCTACTGGAGGGTTTGGGGGCTACACCTTC. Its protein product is CASSPTGGFGGYTF. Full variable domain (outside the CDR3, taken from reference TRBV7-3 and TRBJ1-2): GAGVSQTPSNKVTEKGKYVELRCDPISGHTALYWYRQSLGQGPEFLIYFQGTGAADDSGLPNDRFFAVRPEGSVSTLKIQRTERGDSAVYLCASSPTGGFGGYTFGSGTRLTVV.

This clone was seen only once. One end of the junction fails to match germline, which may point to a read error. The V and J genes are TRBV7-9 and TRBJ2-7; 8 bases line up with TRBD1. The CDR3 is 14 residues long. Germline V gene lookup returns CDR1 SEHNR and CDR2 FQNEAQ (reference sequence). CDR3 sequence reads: CASSLAQGADEQYF. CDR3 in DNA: TGTGCCAGCAGCCTAGCCCAGGGGGCAGATGAGCAGTACTTC.

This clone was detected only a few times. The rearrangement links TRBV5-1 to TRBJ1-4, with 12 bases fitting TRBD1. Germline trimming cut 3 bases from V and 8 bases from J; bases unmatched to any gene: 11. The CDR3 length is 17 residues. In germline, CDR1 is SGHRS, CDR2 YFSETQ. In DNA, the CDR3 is TGCGCCAGCAGCTCTGGGAGCGGGACAGGGGGCATGGAAAAACTGTTTTTT. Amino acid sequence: CASSSGSGTGGMEKLFF.

The CDR3 sequence: CASRSASGDYEQYF. CDR3 sequence (DNA): TGTGCCAGCAGGTCGGCTAGCGGGGACTACGAGCAGTACTTC. This chain connects TRBV7-2 to TRBJ2-7; 9 bases line up with TRBD2. Trimming at V came to 6 bases and at J to 3 bases, leaving 6 bases not matched to a gene. CDR1 SGHTA and CDR2 FQGNSA come from the germline V gene. The CDR3 is made up of 14 amino acids. The full variable domain, in which reference TRBV7-2 and TRBJ2-7 provide the parts outside the CDR3, is GAGVSQSPSNKVTEKGKDVELRCDPISGHTALYWYRQSLGQGLEFLIYFQGNSAPDKSGLPSDRFSAERTGGSVSTLTIQRTQQEDSAVYLCASRSASGDYEQYFGPGTRLTVT.

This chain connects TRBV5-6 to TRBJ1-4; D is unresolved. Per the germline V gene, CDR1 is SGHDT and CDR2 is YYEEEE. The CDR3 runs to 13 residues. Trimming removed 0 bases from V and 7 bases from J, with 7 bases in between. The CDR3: CASSLGASEKLFF. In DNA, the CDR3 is TGTGCCAGCAGCTTGGGGGCGAGTGAAAAACTGTTTTTT. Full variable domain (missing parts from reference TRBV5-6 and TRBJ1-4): DAGVTQSPTHLIKTRGQQVTLRCSPKSGHDTVSWYQQALGQGPQFIFQYYEEEERQRGNFPDRFSGHQFPNYSSELNVNALLLGDSALYLCASSLGASEKLFFGSGTQLSVL.

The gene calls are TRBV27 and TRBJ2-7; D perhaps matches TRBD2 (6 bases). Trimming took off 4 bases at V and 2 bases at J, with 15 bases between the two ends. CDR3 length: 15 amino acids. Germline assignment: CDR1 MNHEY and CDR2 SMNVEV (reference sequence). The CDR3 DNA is TGTGCCAGCAGTTCCCTCACTAGCAGACCCTACGAGCAGTACTTC. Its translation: CASSSLTSRPYEQYF.

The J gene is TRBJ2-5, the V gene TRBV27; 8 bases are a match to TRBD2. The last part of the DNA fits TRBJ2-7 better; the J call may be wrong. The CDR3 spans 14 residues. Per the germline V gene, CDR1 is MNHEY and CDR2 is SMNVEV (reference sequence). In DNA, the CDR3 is TGTGCCAGCAGTTTTTCCGGGAGGGGGTACGAGCAGTACTTC. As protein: CASSFSGRGYEQYF.